This entry lists 22 T cell receptor beta chains sequenced from one sample in a study of blood T cell repertoires in COVID-19. The protocol was immunoSEQ multiplex PCR, while the TCRdb copy is restricted to in-frame clones and leaves out a portion. The data hold some 340,000 clones, with around 88% observed a single time. The sequenced sample consisted of peripheral blood. These receptors originate from a man aged 25-45 years with active or convalescent COVID-19.

J is TRBJ2-7 and V is TRBV18; the match to TRBD1 covers 9 bases. The CDR3 extends over 14 amino acids. The V segment lost 6 bases and the J segment 6 bases; nucleotides outside the gene matches: 9. Germline assignment: CDR1 KGHSH and CDR2 LQKENI. DNA of the CDR3: TGTGCCAGCTCCCCGGGACAGGGATCGGGCGAGCAGTACTTC. It codes for CASSPGQGSGEQYF.

The rearrangement joins TRBV7-2 to TRBJ1-1, with D hard to call. Trimming shortened V by 3 bases and J by 1 base, and 6 bases separated the two germline ends. From germline, CDR1 is SGHTA and CDR2 FQGNSA. The CDR3 covers 13 residues. The CDR3 loop reads CASSFSGNTEAFF. CDR3 in DNA: TGTGCCAGCAGCTTTAGCGGGAACACTGAAGCTTTCTTT.

The rearrangement uses TRBV9 and TRBJ2-1; 10 bases are a match to TRBD2. J was trimmed by 0 bases and V by 3 bases; bases with no gene match: 6. CDR1 SGDLS and CDR2 YYNGEE come from the germline V gene. The CDR3 extends over 17 amino acids. The CDR3: CASSASASGSSYNEQFF. CDR3 DNA sequence: TGTGCCAGCAGCGCATCTGCTAGCGGGAGCTCCTACAATGAGCAGTTCTTC.

The rearrangement uses TRBV5-1 and TRBJ1-1, with D perhaps matching TRBD1 (5 bases). There are 15 residues in the CDR3. Germline V gene data show CDR1 as SGHRS and CDR2 as YFSETQ. V was trimmed by 0 bases and J by 4 bases, leaving 13 bases between them. CDR3 sequence (DNA): TGCGCCAGCAGCTTGGCCCCGGGGGAGGGCACTGAAGCTTTCTTT. Encoded protein: CASSLAPGEGTEAFF.

This clone turned up a few times. In DNA, the CDR3 is TGTGCCAGCAGCTTGGGGACAGGGGGCGTTTCACCCCTCCACTTT. Residues: CASSLGTGGVSPLHF. The V and J genes are TRBV13 and TRBJ1-6, with 12 bases matching TRBD1. In germline, CDR1 is PRHDT, CDR2 FYEKMQ (reference sequence). This CDR3 comprises 15 residues. Trimming at V came to 3 bases and at J to 9 bases, leaving 3 bases not matched to a gene.

This clone is a singleton in its sample. The chain is built from TRBV5-1 and TRBJ1-4; unclear D gene. Trimming stripped 0 bases from V and 8 bases from J, with 14 bases between. This CDR3 comprises 15 residues. Germline lookup yields CDR1 SGHRS and CDR2 YFSETQ. CDR3 nucleotide sequence: TGCGCCAGCAGCTTGGATGGGGTGGGAGAAGAAAAACTGTTTTTT. It yields the protein CASSLDGVGEEKLFF.

The V and J genes are TRBV30 and TRBJ1-3, with D possibly TRBD1 on 6 matching bases. This CDR3 has 14 amino acids. V shed 0 bases and J shed 0 bases, with 6 bases lying between them. Germline-derived CDR1 and CDR2 are GTSNPN and SVGIG (reference sequence). CDR3 bases: TGTGCCTGGAGTGTACAGGGCTCTGGAAACACCATATATTTT. Translated: CAWSVQGSGNTIYF.

The chain is built from TRBV6-5 and TRBJ2-2; tentative D call: TRBD1 (5 bases). V lost 6 bases, J lost 1 base, and 9 bases lay in between. This CDR3 region has 14 residues. CDR1 and CDR2 (germline): MNHEY, SVGAGI. The CDR3 spells CASSTTENTGELFF. The CDR3 coding sequence is TGTGCCAGCAGCACGACAGAGAACACCGGGGAGCTGTTTTTT.

This clone has only one observation. The chain joins TRBV30 to TRBJ1-1; D not resolved. CDR3 length equals 13 residues. Trimming took 2 bases from V and 2 from J, leaving 9 bases between them. The germline gives CDR1 GTSNPN, CDR2 SVGIG (reference sequence). The CDR3: CAWSPDINTEAFF. CDR3 nucleotides: TGTGCCTGGAGTCCCGACATAAACACTGAAGCTTTCTTT. Looking up the rest from reference TRBV30 and TRBJ1-1 gives the full variable domain: SQTIHQWPATLVQPVGSPLSLECTVEGTSNPNLYWYRQAAGRGLQLLFYSVGIGQISSEVPQNLSASRPQDRQFILSSKKLLLSDSGFYLCAWSPDINTEAFFGQGTRLTVV.

The chain links TRBV12-3 or TRBV12-4 to TRBJ1-3; possible D gene TRBD1, 6 bases. Trimming took off 7 bases at V and 4 bases at J, with 11 bases between the two ends. CDR3 length: 13 amino acids. CDR3 DNA sequence: TGTGCCAGCACCCTGGGACACGGAAACACCATATATTTT. Translating it yields CASTLGHGNTIYF.

V is TRBV23-1 and J is TRBJ1-5; no clear D gene. TRBV23-1 is identified as an open reading frame with a role that is uncertain. V was cut by 8 bases and J by 7 bases, with 6 bases left in between. The length of the CDR3 is 10 residues. The CDR3 bases are TGCGCCAGCCAGGTCCAGCCCCAGCATTTT. This gives the protein CASQVQPQHF.

V gene TRBV5-4 combines with J gene TRBJ1-1; 7 bases agree with TRBD1. The CDR3 runs 16 residues. Germline CDR1 SGHNT, CDR2 YYREEE (reference sequence). V lost 3 bases and J lost 2; bases outside the gene matches: 10. CDR3 amino acids: CASSSRDRSLNTEAFF. CDR3 DNA sequence: TGTGCCAGCAGCTCCCGGGACAGATCACTTAACACTGAAGCTTTCTTT.

The rearrangement links TRBV24-1 to TRBJ2-5, with a weak D call TRBD2 (7 bases). Trimming removed 8 bases from V and 5 bases from J, with 11 bases in between. CDR1 and CDR2 (germline): KGHDR, SFDVKD. The length of the CDR3 is 12 residues. The CDR3 here is CATIGGGETQYF. Written as DNA, the CDR3 is TGTGCCACCATAGGGGGAGGGGAGACCCAGTACTTC.

This chain uses TRBV24-1 with TRBJ2-3; 7 bases match TRBD2. This CDR3 region has 17 residues. The V gene's germline CDR1 is KGHDR and CDR2 SFDVKD. The V gene end was trimmed by 0 bases and the J gene end by 2 bases; junction bases not matched to a gene: 7. In DNA form, the CDR3 reads TGTGCCACCAGTGATTTGCAGGCGGGGGTAAACACAGATACGCAGTATTTT. Translation: CATSDLQAGVNTDTQYF.

V and J are TRBV20-1 and TRBJ2-7; 10 nucleotides align to TRBD2. The germline CDR1 and CDR2 sequences are DFQATT and SNEGSKA (reference sequence). The length of the CDR3 is 11 residues. The J segment lost 7 bases and the V segment lost 6 bases, leaving 3 bases of the junction unmatched. The CDR3, as DNA: TGCAGTGCGGAACTAGCGGGGGAGCAGTACTTC. Translation gives CSAELAGEQYF.

Comment on this clone: The sample has other DNA sequences that encode this CDR3 too. The V and J genes are TRBV7-2 and TRBJ2-7; the match to TRBD1 covers 8 bases. Per the germline V gene, CDR1 is SGHTA and CDR2 is FQGNSA. This CDR3 is built from 15 residues. With V trimmed by 1 base and J by 1 base, 3 bases remained unmatched. CDR3 sequence (DNA): TGTGCCAGCAGCTTAGGCGACAGGGGATCCTACGAGCAGTACTTC. Residues: CASSLGDRGSYEQYF.

The chain joins TRBV24-1 to TRBJ2-1; D remains ambiguous. Germline lookup yields CDR1 KGHDR and CDR2 SFDVKD. This CDR3 spans 12 amino acids. V lost 1 base to trimming and J lost 10 bases, with 7 bases between them. The CDR3 loop reads CATSDLVSEQFF. CDR3 in DNA: TGTGCCACCAGTGATTTAGTTAGCGAGCAGTTCTTC.

This clone showed up just once. The chain has TRBV5-1 and TRBJ2-5; tentative D call: TRBD1 (6 bases). CDR1 SGHRS and CDR2 YFSETQ come from the germline V gene. The CDR3 consists of 13 residues. Trimming shortened V by 5 bases and J by 5 bases, and 13 bases separated the two germline ends. CDR3 protein: CASRTGPRETQYF. CDR3 DNA: TGCGCCAGCAGGACAGGCCCTAGGGAGACCCAGTACTTC.

The chain carries TRBV18 and TRBJ1-2; D is undetermined. Trimming took off 2 bases at V and 4 bases at J, with 5 bases between the two ends. Germline V lookup: CDR1 KGHSH, CDR2 LQKENI. This CDR3 has 12 residues. The CDR3, as DNA: TGTGCCAGCTCACCAGCCAGCTATGGCTACACCTTC. This encodes CASSPASYGYTF.

The rearrangement uses TRBV19 and TRBJ2-1; no clear D gene. From germline, CDR1 is LNHDA and CDR2 SQIVND (reference sequence). V lost 8 bases to trimming and J lost 7 bases, with 12 bases between them. CDR3 length: 12 amino acids. As DNA, the CDR3 is TGTGCCAGTGGCTTATCCGGGAATGAGCAGTTCTTC. Encoded protein: CASGLSGNEQFF.

With respect to this clone: The same CDR3 is also encoded by other DNA sequences in this sample. The rearrangement uses TRBV6-2 or TRBV6-3 and TRBJ1-2; a possible D gene is TRBD1 (5 bases). The V and J ends lost 0 bases and 2 bases respectively, with 7 bases between them. CDR1 and CDR2 from the germline V gene are MNHEY and SVGEGT. The CDR3 extends over 14 amino acids. This CDR3 is CASSYSTVNYGYTF. CDR3 sequence (DNA): TGTGCCAGCAGTTACTCGACAGTAAACTATGGCTACACCTTC.

The rearrangement links TRBV6-4 to TRBJ1-5; D gene unclear. Germline CDR1 is MRHNA and CDR2 is SNTAGT. Trimming stripped 5 bases from V and 4 bases from J, with 9 bases between. This CDR3 has 13 residues. The CDR3 is CASSPSSNQPQHF. The CDR3 coding sequence is TGTGCCAGCAGTCCCAGTTCGAATCAGCCCCAGCATTTT.